The 9 T cell receptor beta chains below come from one sample, sequenced in a study of tissue T cells after allogeneic stem cell transplantation. TCRdb's copy holds only in-frame clones and misses some; the assay was immunoSEQ multiplex PCR. The table has over 15,000 clones, 70% seen once. The sample was spleen. The receptors shown here come from a female BALB/c mouse in good health. Strain MHC haplotype: H2-d.

This clone has more than one count but fewer than ten. The genes are named according to mouse. The read ends 1 residue early relative to the CDR3; the germline J gene fills the gap. V gene TRBV1 combines with J gene TRBJ2-7; 10 bases are shared with TRBD2. Germline lookup yields CDR1 NSQYPW and CDR2 LRSPGD (reference sequence). V was pared by 1 base and J by 7 bases, with 7 bases of the junction left unmatched. There are 15 residues in the CDR3. The sequenced CDR3 bases are TGCACCTGCAGTGCAGGAGGTCTGGGGGGGCTGGAACAGTAC. This codes for CTCSAGGLGGLEQY. The complete CDR3 reads CTCSAGGLGGLEQYF.

As regards this clone: Mouse gene names apply. The read falls 1 residue short of the CDR3 end, and the missing part is taken from the germline J gene. The chain combines TRBV13-1 with TRBJ1-6, with 8 positions matching TRBD1. TRBJ1-6 is flagged as an ORF with uncertain function. CDR1 and CDR2 from the germline V gene are NSHNY and SYGAGN. The CDR3 spans 17 residues. V lost 0 bases, J lost 0 bases, and 2 bases stayed unmatched. CDR3 loop: CASSDGTGNSYNSPLYF. Incomplete CDR3 DNA: TGTGCCAGCAGTGATGGGACAGGGAATTCCTATAATTCGCCCCTCTAC.

Note on this clone: Gene and germline names: mouse. The sequenced fragment ends 1 residue before the CDR3 boundary, so the rest is inferred from the germline J gene. The chain joins TRBV13-1 to TRBJ1-4, with D hard to call. Per germline, CDR1 NSHNY and CDR2 SYGAGN. The length of the CDR3 is 15 residues. The V end was cut by 3 bases, the J end by 0 bases, with 9 bases between. CDR3 DNA (partial): TGTGCCAGCAGTGGGGCAGAAATTTCCAACGAAAGATTATTT. Translation: CASSGAEISNERLF. The complete CDR3 sequence is CASSGAEISNERLFF.

This clone was picked up a small number of times. Gene and germline names: mouse. CDR3 protein: CASSLNSYEQYF. The part of the CDR3 DNA that was read is TGTGCCAGCAGCTTAAACAGCTATGAACAGTAC. V and J are TRBV3 and TRBJ2-7; D is undetermined. The CDR3 is cut off 1 residue early in the read; its end comes from the germline J gene. CDR1 and CDR2 from the germline V gene are SNHLY and FYNGKV (reference sequence). The CDR3 consists of 12 residues. Trimming took 2 bases from V and 3 from J, leaving 5 bases between them.

Of note for this clone: The gene symbols are mouse symbols. The read comes to an end 1 residue before the CDR3 does, leaving the germline J gene to fill in the end. V usage is TRBV13-2 and J usage is TRBJ2-4, with unresolved D. The V end was cut by 1 base, the J end by 0 bases, with 6 bases between. CDR3 length equals 14 residues. Germline CDR1 is NNHNN and CDR2 is SYGAGS (reference sequence). The CDR3 spells CASGDPLSQNTLYF. The CDR3 DNA, read in part, is TGTGCCAGCGGTGATCCACTCAGTCAAAACACCTTGTAC.

About this clone itself: Gene and germline names: mouse. The read gets to within 1 residue of the CDR3 end, and the germline J gene fills in the rest. The genes are TRBV13-2 and TRBJ2-1; 10 bases are a match to TRBD2. CDR1 is NNHNN and CDR2 is SYGAGS in the germline V gene (reference sequence). The V gene end was trimmed by 1 base and the J gene end by 7 bases; junction bases not matched to a gene: 11. This CDR3 has 17 residues. CDR3 residues: CASGDSPGGAREAEQFF. The sequenced CDR3 bases are TGTGCCAGCGGTGATTCCCCTGGGGGGGCGCGAGAGGCTGAGCAGTTC.

With regard to this clone: Mouse gene names and germline throughout. The read ends 1 residue before the CDR3 terminus; that terminus is restored from the germline J gene. The chain couples TRBV2 to TRBJ2-5; 7 nucleotides match TRBD2. The CDR3 has 15 residues. Trimming at V came to 0 bases and at J to 2 bases, leaving 2 bases not matched to a gene. Germline CDR1 and CDR2: LGHNA and YSYQKL. CDR3 sequence reads: CASSQDPGGQDTQYF. The CDR3 bases that were read are TGTGCCAGCAGCCAAGACCCTGGGGGCCAAGACACCCAGTAC.

About this clone: The gene names given are mouse names. The CDR3 is CASGTGLGYEQYF. CDR3 DNA, as far as it was read: TGTGCCAGCGGAACGGGACTGGGGTATGAACAGTAC. The chain carries TRBV13-3 and TRBJ2-7; 10 nucleotides align to TRBD2. The read finishes 1 residue shy of the CDR3 end, and the germline J gene is used to complete it. The V segment lost 7 bases and the J segment 4 bases; nucleotides outside the gene matches: 5. Germline V gene data show CDR1 as NNHDY and CDR2 as SYVADS. The CDR3 is made up of 13 amino acids.

Details on this clone: The genes are named according to mouse. The CDR3 end is not reached by the read, which stops 1 residue before it; the germline J gene fills it in. The identical CDR3 is also encoded by other nucleotide sequences in the sample. The chain employs TRBV13-2 and TRBJ2-5; possible D gene TRBD1, 5 bases. Germline V gene lookup returns CDR1 NNHNN and CDR2 SYGAGS (reference sequence). Trimming removed 0 bases from V and 6 bases from J, with 5 bases in between. CDR3 length: 12 residues. The part of the CDR3 DNA that was read is TGTGCCAGCGGTGATGCAGGGGACACCCAGTAC. It yields the protein CASGDAGDTQY. The entire CDR3 sequence reads CASGDAGDTQYF.